These 21 T cell receptor beta chains came from one sample sequenced in a study of cytomegalovirus exposure and HLA in healthy donors. The primer mix had 60 Vbeta and 13 Jbeta primers. Only in-frame clones appear in the TCRdb table, and some are missing; sequencing was by immunoSEQ multiplex PCR. The sample records about 120,000 clones, roughly three fifths being singletons. The sample comprised PBMCs. These receptors all stem from a woman aged 40 to 50 in good health and CMV-seropositive.

The chain recombines TRBV12-5 with TRBJ2-5; 8 bases are shared with TRBD1. Near its end, the DNA agrees better with TRBJ2-7, so the J call may be wrong. The CDR3 is 13 amino acids. Germline CDR1 reads LGHNT; CDR2 reads FRNRAP. CDR3 sequence reads: CASGPTGGYEQYF. In nucleotides, the CDR3 is TGTGCTAGTGGCCCCACAGGGGGGTACGAGCAGTACTTC.

The chain combines TRBV18 with TRBJ1-1; D unresolved. There are 15 residues in the CDR3. With 2 bases removed from V and 0 bases from J, the gap between germline ends came to 10 bases. Germline-derived CDR1 and CDR2 are KGHSH and LQKENI. The CDR3 loop is CASSPVEDMNTEAFF. CDR3 DNA sequence: TGTGCCAGCTCACCAGTCGAGGATATGAACACTGAAGCTTTCTTT.

Comment on this clone: One end of the junction varies from germline; a read error may be responsible. The J gene is TRBJ1-2, the V gene TRBV29-1; TRBD1 is a possible D gene (6 bases). The CDR3 extends over 14 amino acids. Germline values: CDR1 SQVTM, CDR2 ANQGSEA. Here the CDR3 reads CSVEIIRGSYGHTF. CDR3 bases: TGCAGCGTTGAGATTATCAGGGGCTCCTATGGCCACACCTTC.

This rearrangement joins TRBV5-4 to TRBJ2-5; TRBD1 matches at 8 bases. CDR1 SGHNT and CDR2 YYREEE come from the germline V gene (reference sequence). The CDR3 consists of 13 residues. V shed 3 bases, J shed 5 bases, and the junction held 3 bases outside the gene matches. DNA for the CDR3: TGTGCCAGCAGCTCGGACAGGGCGGAGACCCAGTACTTC. It specifies CASSSDRAETQYF.

This chain connects TRBV18 to TRBJ2-5; TRBD1 matches 8 bases. The CDR3 is made up of 16 amino acids. Trimming cost V 4 bases and J 5 bases; bases outside gene matches: 12. The germline V gene has CDR1 KGHSH and CDR2 LQKENI. The CDR3 is CASSQDTTGAAETQYF. The CDR3 DNA sequence: TGTGCCAGCTCACAGGATACGACAGGGGCCGCGGAGACCCAGTACTTC. The full variable domain, its missing parts supplied by reference TRBV18 and TRBJ2-5, is NAGVMQNPRHLVRRRGQEARLRCSPMKGHSHVYWYRQLPEEGLKFMVYLQKENIIDESGMPKERFSAEFPKEGPSILRIQQVVRGDSAAYFCASSQDTTGAAETQYFGPGTRLLVL.

The CDR3 coding sequence is TGTGCCAGCAGTCGGGACAGGTTAGAAGGCGGGGAGCTGTTTTTT. Protein sequence: CASSRDRLEGGELFF. The chain recombines TRBV5-6 with TRBJ2-2; 8 positions match TRBD1. From germline, CDR1 is SGHDT and CDR2 YYEEEE. The CDR3 has 15 amino acids. The ends lost 5 bases at V and 7 bases at J; junction bases unmatched: 10.

The rearrangement uses TRBV6-1 and TRBJ1-1; tentatively, D is TRBD1 (5 bases). V was trimmed by 6 bases and J by 1 base, leaving 9 bases between them. This CDR3 has 13 amino acids. CDR1 and CDR2 (germline): MNHNS, SASEGT. The CDR3: CASSGQGNTEAFF. CDR3 nucleotide sequence: TGTGCCAGCAGCGGGCAGGGGAACACTGAAGCTTTCTTT.

This sequence joins TRBV28 and TRBJ1-2, with D possibly matching TRBD1 (6 bases). This CDR3 comprises 15 residues. V dropped 4 bases and J dropped 5 bases, with 17 bases sitting between them. The V gene's germline CDR1 is MDHEN and CDR2 SYDVKM. The CDR3 DNA reads as TGTGCCAGCAGTTCACCAGGGGATCTCCGGTATGGCTACACCTTC. It translates to CASSSPGDLRYGYTF.

V and J are TRBV6-5 and TRBJ2-1; a possible D gene is TRBD1 (5 bases). V was shortened by 2 bases and J by 2 bases, with 10 bases between the two germline ends. This CDR3 has 15 residues. CDR1 and CDR2 from the germline V gene are MNHEY and SVGAGI. The CDR3 DNA reads TGTGCCAGCAGTTACGTCCAGGGTACCTACAATGAGCAGTTCTTC. Residues: CASSYVQGTYNEQFF.

V usage is TRBV28 and J usage is TRBJ1-1; maybe TRBD1 (6 bases). Trimming took 8 bases from V and 4 from J, leaving 23 bases between them. Per the germline V gene, CDR1 is MDHEN and CDR2 is SYDVKM. This CDR3 comprises 16 residues. CDR3: CASSDPRGRVRTEAFF. CDR3 coding DNA: TGTGCCAGCTCCGACCCCAGGGGAAGGGTACGCACTGAAGCTTTCTTT.

The rearrangement links TRBV5-6 to TRBJ2-1; 10 bases agree with TRBD2. CDR3 size: 18 residues. Trimming removed 0 bases from V and 5 bases from J; junction bases left unmatched: 11. Germline assignment: CDR1 SGHDT and CDR2 YYEEEE. The DNA for the CDR3 is TGTGCCAGCAGCTTGGGGCTAGCGGGGGTGCAAACTAACAATGAGCAGTTCTTC. Translating gives CASSLGLAGVQTNNEQFF.

The V gene is TRBV7-8, the J gene TRBJ2-2; TRBD2 agrees at 10 bases. Unmatched junction bases numbered 4, after V lost 0 bases and J lost 3 bases. This CDR3 is built from 17 residues. Germline V CDR1 and CDR2: SGHVS, FQNEAQ. CDR3 bases: TGTGCCAGCAGCTTAGCGGTGGGGACTAGCGACACCGGGGAGCTGTTTTTT. Translating gives CASSLAVGTSDTGELFF.

The chain couples TRBV6-1 to TRBJ1-2; 7 bases line up with TRBD1. CDR3 length: 14 amino acids. Germline lookup yields CDR1 MNHNS and CDR2 SASEGT. The V and J ends lost 3 bases and 8 bases, in that order; junction bases with no gene match: 9. The CDR3 here is CASSDTGTAWGYTF. The CDR3 bases are TGTGCCAGCAGTGACACCGGGACAGCCTGGGGCTACACCTTC.

The chain is built from TRBV4-1 and TRBJ1-5; no firm D call. The length of the CDR3 is 17 residues. CDR1 and CDR2 from the germline V gene are MGHRA and YSYEKL. V was trimmed by 2 bases and J by 1 base, leaving 15 bases between them. This CDR3 reads CASSQNPTRASNQPQHF. The DNA for the CDR3 is TGCGCCAGCAGCCAAAACCCGACGAGGGCAAGCAATCAGCCCCAGCATTTT.

The J gene is TRBJ2-7, the V gene TRBV4-1; D may be TRBD1 (5 bases). Germline V gene sequence: CDR1 MGHRA, CDR2 YSYEKL. The CDR3 totals 16 residues. V was cut by 2 bases and J by 3 bases, with 17 bases left in between. In DNA form, the CDR3 reads TGCGCCAGCAGCCAATCGCATGGGGCCAGGCTCTACGAGCAGTACTTC. This gives the protein CASSQSHGARLYEQYF.

The chain uses TRBV5-6 and TRBJ1-2; 7 nucleotides match TRBD1. The V and J ends lost 3 bases and 9 bases, in that order; junction bases with no gene match: 5. The CDR3 has 12 residues. Germline CDR1 is SGHDT and CDR2 is YYEEEE. The CDR3 spells CASSYETGRYTF. CDR3 DNA sequence: TGTGCCAGCAGCTACGAGACAGGGCGCTACACCTTC.

CDR3 coding DNA: TGTGCCAGCGGACTAGCGGGAGGCTACGAGCAGTACTTC. Its translation: CASGLAGGYEQYF. J is TRBJ2-7 and V is TRBV10-3, with 14 nucleotides matching TRBD2. Trimming cost V 10 bases and J 3 bases; bases outside gene matches: 2. Per germline, CDR1 ENHRY and CDR2 SYGVKD. CDR3 size: 13 residues.

This chain connects TRBV5-4 to TRBJ2-7; D is undetermined. The CDR3 runs 12 residues. Germline assignment: CDR1 SGHNT and CDR2 YYREEE (reference sequence). V was shortened by 0 bases and J by 5 bases, with 6 bases between the two germline ends. The DNA of the CDR3 is TGTGCCAGCAGCTTGGCCCCAAACGAGCAGTACTTC. Amino acids: CASSLAPNEQYF. The full variable domain, rest sourced from reference TRBV5-4 and TRBJ2-7, is ETGVTQSPTHLIKTRGQQVTLRCSSQSGHNTVSWYQQALGQGPQFIFQYYREEENGRGNFPPRFSGLQFPNYSSELNVNALELDDSALYLCASSLAPNEQYFGPGTRLTVT.

The rearrangement uses TRBV20-1 and TRBJ2-5, with 7 bases lining up with TRBD2. CDR1 and CDR2 (germline): DFQATT, SNEGSKA (reference sequence). V was pared by 5 bases and J by 8 bases, with 5 bases of the junction left unmatched. This CDR3 is 11 amino acids long. CDR3 in amino acids: CSAWGEGTQYF. The CDR3 bases are TGCAGTGCTTGGGGGGAGGGTACCCAGTACTTC.

The chain has TRBV6-1 and TRBJ1-1, with D uncertain. Looked up from germline, CDR1 is MNHNS and CDR2 is SASEGT. V shed 3 bases and J shed 3 bases, with 11 bases lying between them. The CDR3 covers 14 residues. The DNA for the CDR3 is TGTGCCAGCAGTGAGGCAGGTGCTTACACTGAAGCTTTCTTT. Encoded protein: CASSEAGAYTEAFF.

The chain recombines TRBV4-1 with TRBJ1-2; D gene ambiguous. Germline V gives CDR1 MGHRA, CDR2 YSYEKL. This CDR3 contains 13 residues. V lost 2 bases, J lost 6 bases, and 10 bases lay in between. The DNA of the CDR3 is TGCGCCAGCAGCCAACGGGTCTACGATGGCTACACCTTC. Residues: CASSQRVYDGYTF.